The clone carrying this TCR beta chain was found many times. Its specificity is not known. An end of the junction differs from the germline gene, which may be a read error. The record originates from a study of neurological immune-mediated disorders. Germline CDR1 is SNHLY and CDR2 is FYNNEI. This CDR3 has 11 residues. TCRdb used MiXCR to reprocess the 5' RACE reads, holding one entry per CDR3 protein. The sample contains over 60,000 distinct CDR3 sequences, roughly 4.4% of which appear only once. Study observations and caveats: The greatest TCR clonal expansion occurred in HTLV-1-associated myelopathy and the least in multiple sclerosis, which fell below healthy controls. A possible signature was seen in one related-CDR3 cluster, into which phylogenetic grouping placed the repertoires of 18 of 34 multiple sclerosis patients.

Sequenced input: PBMCs. The rearrangement joins TRBV2 to TRBJ1-2, with D unclear. This TCR was recovered from a woman in her seventies with multiple sclerosis. The CDR3 is CASNEGYGYTF. In DNA form, the CDR3 reads TGTGCCAGCAATGAAGGCTATGGCTACACCTTC.